This TCR beta chain is from a study of blood T cell repertoires in COVID-19 (dated by TCRdb to 2018 to 2021). The study in broad terms: Samples covering the acute and convalescent phases of COVID-19 were provided by collaborators in the United States, Italy and Spain. The prospective study material was composed of cDNA or gDNA derived from T cells, B-cell-depleted T cells, or PBMCs. Where HLA class I and class II types were available, the types were taken from metadata supplied by the sample provider, not from assay-based typing. The dataset comprised deeply sampled blood TCRbeta repertoires from subjects exposed to, actively infected with, or recovered from COVID-19. A de-identified subject ID, COVID-19 status, age in years and sex were almost always included in the sample metadata. Samples were obtained from the ongoing ImmuneRACE study (first 160 participants) and from 1,200 or so subjects provided by 6 global collaborators. The repertoires were released in a freely available public database intended as a resource for research on the immune response to SARS-CoV-2.

TCRbeta CDR3 regions were amplified from genomic DNA by means of the immunoSEQ Assay, a bias-controlled multiplex PCR. For the original study's pipeline: The number of nucleated cells in each sample was estimated by amplification of reference gene primers within the assay. Sequence reads were collapsed and filtered to measure the absolute abundance of every unique TCRbeta CDR3 rearrangement. For each sample, productive Simpson clonality was calculated as the square root of Simpson's diversity index over productive rearrangements. TCRdb obtained this table from immuneACCESS and retained in-frame rearrangements with V and J assigned. These tables miss some clones; where compared with another copy, unresolved V genes account for less than half of the shortfall, and the remainder is unexplained. From that table come the V and J calls and clone size; the DNA was used to work out D and trimming. Here the sample has approximately 400,000 clones; approximately 93% occur a single time. Jointly, the top ten make up around 0.86% of the sample.

General study outcomes and caveats: How much clinical and demographic metadata was included differed by source and by participant, and the metadata was provided uncurated.

The germline V end is reduced by 4 bases and the J end by 8 bases; junction bases left unmatched: 12. The germline V gene yields SGHDN for CDR1 and FVKESK for CDR2. From its cysteine to its phenylalanine, the CDR3 spans 15 amino acids. The DNA shown is the 45-base CDR3, in frame from base 1. About this clone itself: Its antigen has not been determined. Base-call qualities are not available, and no considerably larger clone is one nucleotide away.

Participants in the prospective study were aged about 18 to 90 years, lived in some 24 United States geographic areas, and enrolled through a virtual design. Cohort assignment in the prospective study relied on participant-reported clinical history from a screening survey and a study questionnaire. A participant counted as exposed if, within 2 weeks of entering the study, that participant had been in contact with someone who had a PCR-confirmed or clinician-diagnosed COVID-19 case. Mobile phlebotomists in the prospective study collected whole blood, serum and a nasopharyngeal or oropharyngeal swab from every participant. Participants in the prospective study had the option to provide additional blood draws and questionnaires over a roughly 2-month period. Blood samples from the prospective study were shipped frozen or at room temperature prior to DNA extraction.

The chain is encoded by TRBV14 joined to TRBJ1-2; TRBD1 lines up with 8 middle nucleotides. Specimen: PBMCs or T cells enriched from blood (not recorded which). This sequence originates from a woman between 40 and 50 years old who had been exposed to COVID-19. The CDR3 amino acid sequence is: CASSPGQGRGRGYTF. The nucleotides read TGTGCCAGCAGCCCAGGACAGGGAAGGGGTCGGGGCTACACCTTC. When the CDR3 is completed using the reference TRBV14 and TRBJ1-2 genes on either side, the full variable domain is EAGVTQFPSHSVIEKGQTVTLRCDPISGHDNLYWYRRVMGKEIKFLLHFVKESKQDESGMPNNRFLAERTGGTYSTLKVQPAELEDSGVYFCASSPGQGRGRGYTFGSGTRLTVV.